The present T cell receptor (beta chain) was sequenced within a study of blood T cell repertoires in COVID-19. The method was immunoSEQ multiplex PCR; TCRdb's version includes in-frame clones alone and lacks a portion of them. This table holds 350,000 to 500,000 clones, approximately 91% found once. Sequencing was done on a sample of PBMCs or T cells enriched from blood (not recorded which). This TCR came from a woman between 18 and 30 years old who had been exposed to COVID-19.

This chain's CDR3 is CARSVGQNYGYTF. The CDR3 DNA is TGTGCCCGGTCAGTTGGACAGAACTATGGCTACACCTTC. The J gene is TRBJ1-2, the V gene TRBV30; perhaps TRBD1 as D (6 bases). This CDR3 region has 13 residues. Trimming removed 8 bases at V and 2 bases at J, with 15 bases between. CDR1 GTSNPN and CDR2 SVGIG come from the germline V gene (reference sequence). The full variable domain, in which reference TRBV30 and TRBJ1-2 provide the parts outside the CDR3, is SQTIHQWPATLVQPVGSPLSLECTVEGTSNPNLYWYRQAAGRGLQLLFYSVGIGQISSEVPQNLSASRPQDRQFILSSKKLLLSDSGFYLCARSVGQNYGYTFGSGTRLTVV.